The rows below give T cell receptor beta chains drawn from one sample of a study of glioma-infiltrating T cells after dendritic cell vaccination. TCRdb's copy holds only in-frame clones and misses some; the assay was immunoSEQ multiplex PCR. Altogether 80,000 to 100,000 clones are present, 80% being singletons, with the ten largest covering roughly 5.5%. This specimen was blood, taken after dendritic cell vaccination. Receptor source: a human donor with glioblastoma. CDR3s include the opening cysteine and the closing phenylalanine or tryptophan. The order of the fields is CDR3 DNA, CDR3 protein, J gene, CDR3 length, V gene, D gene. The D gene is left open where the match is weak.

TGTGCCTCCTCGGCAGGTCTAAAAGCTTTCTTT CASSAGLKAFF TRBJ1-1 11 TRBV30 -
TGTGCCAGCAGCTCGAAAGAGGCGGACAGCCCCAACACTGAAGCTTTCTTT CASSSKEADSPNTEAFF TRBJ1-1 17 TRBV7-9 -
TGCGCCAGCGGCAAAGAACAGGGCCCCGGGGAGCTGTTTTTT CASGKEQGPGELFF TRBJ2-2 14 TRBV5-1 -
TGTGCCAGTTCGCAGGGGCTCAGTGCCAATGAGCAGTTCTTC CASSQGLSANEQFF TRBJ2-1 14 TRBV19 -
TGTGCCAGCAGTTACAACAGGGATTCCCATGGCTACACCTTC CASSYNRDSHGYTF TRBJ1-2 14 TRBV6-6 -
TGCGCCAGCAGCTTGATCCCAGCGGGGGGGCGAGAGCAGTACTTC CASSLIPAGGREQYF TRBJ2-7 15 TRBV5-1 TRBD2
TGTGCTAGTGGTCCTACTGCGTCTGGAAACACCATATATTTT CASGPTASGNTIYF TRBJ1-3 14 TRBV12-5 -
TGCGCCAGCAGCCAGGGACTAGCGGGTCGCACCGGGGAGCTGTTTTTT CASSQGLAGRTGELFF TRBJ2-2 16 TRBV5-1 TRBD2
TGTGCCAGCAGCTATCCAGACAAGTGGCTACATGAGCAGTTCTTC CASSYPDKWLHEQFF TRBJ2-1 15 TRBV5-4 -
TGTGCCAGCAGTGAAGCGCTAGGTGAGCAGTTCTTC CASSEALGEQFF TRBJ2-1 12 TRBV2 -
TGCGCCAGCAGCAGGGACTTGAGCTCCTACAATGAGCAGTTCTTC CASSRDLSSYNEQFF TRBJ2-1 15 TRBV5-1 -